This TCR beta chain is drawn from a study of blood T cell repertoires in COVID-19. As for the study in general: Donors in the United States, Italy and Spain gave samples during acute or convalescent COVID-19. T cells, B-cell-depleted T cells, or PBMCs supplied cDNA or gDNA.

Original handling: It was from reference gene primer amplification that nucleated cell counts were estimated. Clones were read by immunoSEQ multiplex PCR, and TCRdb kept only the in-frame ones, dropping some. V, J and clone size are taken as reported in that table, and D and trimming were inferred from the DNA itself. The top ten clones hold around 7.8% of a sample with nearly 70,000 clones, 90% to 95% of them seen once. The Seattle patients joined while their infection was active and were tracked longitudinally afterward. V was cut by 1 base and J by 7 bases, with 11 bases left in between. This CDR3 is built from 15 residues. Germline V gene data show CDR1 as LGHDT and CDR2 as YNNKEL (reference sequence).

The TCR sequence derives from a man aged 40-49 years with COVID-19, enrolled during active disease. Material for sequencing was peripheral blood. The chain recombines TRBV3-1 (or the pseudogene TRBV3-2) with TRBJ1-6, with no clear D. In nucleotides, the CDR3 is TGTGCCAGCAGCCAAGGGGGAGGGCTCAATTCACCCCTCCACTTT. Its protein product is CASSQGGGLNSPLHF.